Presented here are 25 T cell receptor beta chains from one specimen sequenced in a study of PD-1 blockade in classical Hodgkin lymphoma. Profiling relied on immunoSEQ multiplex PCR, and the TCRdb table lists in-frame clones only, not all of them. The data show just over 50,000 clones, around 78% seen once. Every patient had relapsed following autologous stem cell transplantation, and cohorts differed in brentuximab vedotin exposure. The source was peripheral blood mononuclear cells (PBMCs), collected before the second cycle of nivolumab. Every receptor here comes from a human donor with classical Hodgkin lymphoma.

DNA for the CDR3: TGTGCCAGCAGGACAGGGTACAATGAGCAGTTCTTC. It is translated as CASRTGYNEQFF. The V and J genes are TRBV27 and TRBJ2-1; the match to TRBD1 covers 7 bases. CDR3 size: 12 residues. Trimming removed 6 bases from V and 4 bases from J; junction bases left unmatched: 0. CDR1 MNHEY and CDR2 SMNVEV come from the germline V gene (reference sequence).

This clone was found a few times. The chain recombines TRBV7-2 with TRBJ2-7; D gene ambiguous. V lost 1 base and J lost 10, with 14 bases in between. The CDR3 loop spans 13 amino acids. CDR1 is SGHTA, CDR2 FQGNSA, per germline. This CDR3 reads CASSLGAKVEQYF. The CDR3 DNA is TGTGCCAGCAGCTTAGGGGCGAAAGTAGAACAGTACTTC.

To note about this clone: Other DNA sequences in this specimen translate into the identical CDR3. This chain connects TRBV7-9 to TRBJ1-3; TRBD1 is a possible D gene (6 bases). In germline, CDR1 is SEHNR, CDR2 FQNEAQ (reference sequence). The CDR3 has 15 amino acids. V lost 1 base, J lost 4 bases, and 11 bases lay in between. This CDR3 is CASSLGSGDGNTIYF. In DNA, the CDR3 is TGTGCCAGCAGCTTAGGTTCAGGGGACGGAAACACCATATATTTT. The variable domain in full, with the rest retrieved from reference TRBV7-9 and TRBJ1-3, is DTGVSQNPRHKITKRGQNVTFRCDPISEHNRLYWYRQTLGQGPEFLTYFQNEAQLEKSRLLSDRFSAERPKGSFSTLEIQRTEQGDSAMYLCASSLGSGDGNTIYFGEGSWLTVV.

This clone came up a few times. The chain links TRBV11-2 to TRBJ2-7; TRBD2 agrees at 9 bases. Per germline, CDR1 SGHAT and CDR2 FQNNGV. Trimming cost V 1 base and J 6 bases; bases outside gene matches: 10. This CDR3 is built from 16 residues. This CDR3 is CASSLGMGGRAAEQYF. The CDR3 nucleotides are TGTGCCAGCAGCTTAGGAATGGGCGGGAGGGCCGCCGAGCAGTACTTC.

The CDR3 DNA reads as TGTGCCAGTACCCACGGCCTAGCCGTTGGCGAGCAGTACTTC. The encoded protein is CASTHGLAVGEQYF. The V call is TRBV19, the J call TRBJ2-7; a weak D match, TRBD2 (5 bases). Trimming stripped 7 bases from V and 6 bases from J, with 19 bases between. The CDR3 has 14 amino acids. Germline loops: CDR1 LNHDA, CDR2 SQIVND (reference sequence).

This chain's CDR3 is CASSWGGLNTGELFF. CDR3 in DNA: TGTGCCAGCAGCTGGGGGGGTTTGAACACCGGGGAGCTGTTTTTT. This chain uses TRBV5-4 with TRBJ2-2, with TRBD2 matching 7 bases. V dropped 3 bases and J dropped 1; count of bases not matched to a gene: 3. The CDR3 is made up of 15 amino acids. CDR1 and CDR2 (germline): SGHNT, YYREEE (reference sequence).

A few counts support this clone. The rearrangement joins TRBV7-2 to TRBJ1-1; 12 nucleotides align to TRBD1. The ends lost 5 bases at V and 5 bases at J; junction bases unmatched: 6. CDR3 length equals 15 residues. Germline V gene lookup returns CDR1 SGHTA and CDR2 FQGNSA. The CDR3 DNA is TGTGCCAGCAGCGAGGGACAGGGGGCAAGGACTGAAGCTTTCTTT. This gives the protein CASSEGQGARTEAFF.

The V and J genes are TRBV11-2 and TRBJ2-6, with D maybe TRBD2 (6 bases). From germline, CDR1 is SGHAT and CDR2 FQNNGV. This CDR3 comprises 16 residues. Trimming removed 5 bases at V and 0 bases at J, with 11 bases between. CDR3 sequence (DNA): TGTGCCAGCAGCGCGCGACTAGTCTCTGGGGCCAACGTCCTGACTTTC. Translated: CASSARLVSGANVLTF.

This clone was counted a few times. The V call is TRBV7-3, the J call TRBJ1-1; 9 bases agree with TRBD1. V shed 5 bases, J shed 8 bases, and the junction held 6 bases outside the gene matches. This CDR3 is 13 amino acids long. The germline V gene has CDR1 SGHTA and CDR2 FQGTGA. DNA of the CDR3: TGTGCCAGCAGCCCTGGACAGGGGCAGGAAGCTTTCTTT. It encodes CASSPGQGQEAFF.

The chain recombines TRBV11-3 with TRBJ2-5; TRBD1 might be the D (6 bases). Looked up from germline, CDR1 is SGHNT and CDR2 is YENEEA. This CDR3 comprises 17 residues. V was cut by 3 bases and J by 0 bases, with 17 bases left in between. This chain's CDR3 is CASSLGERGTYQETQYF. DNA of the CDR3: TGTGCCAGCAGCTTGGGTGAAAGGGGGACATACCAAGAGACCCAGTACTTC.

The V and J genes are TRBV6-5 and TRBJ2-7; a weak D match, TRBD2 (6 bases). The V and J ends lost 7 bases and 2 bases respectively, with 15 bases between them. CDR1 and CDR2 from the germline V gene are MNHEY and SVGAGI. The CDR3 contains 14 residues. DNA of the CDR3: TGTGCCAGCAAAGGGACGGGAGTCGCCTACGAGCAGTACTTC. This encodes CASKGTGVAYEQYF.

This sequence joins TRBV6-1 and TRBJ1-2; 7 bases map to TRBD1. J was trimmed by 4 bases and V by 4 bases; bases with no gene match: 9. CDR3 length equals 15 residues. Germline V gene data show CDR1 as MNHNS and CDR2 as SASEGT. The CDR3 reads CASSVYRGTLYGYTF. The DNA for the CDR3 is TGTGCCAGCAGTGTCTACAGGGGAACTCTCTATGGCTACACCTTC.

CDR3 region: CASSVGLAGGYEQYF. CDR3 coding DNA: TGCGCCAGCAGTGTGGGCCTAGCGGGAGGCTACGAGCAGTACTTC. The V call is TRBV10-2, the J call TRBJ2-7, with TRBD2 matching 11 bases. J lost 3 bases, V lost 4 bases, and 5 bases had no gene match. The V gene's germline CDR1 is WSHSY and CDR2 SAAADI. The CDR3 extends over 15 amino acids.

This chain connects TRBV13 to TRBJ2-7, with D unclear. CDR1 PRHDT and CDR2 FYEKMQ come from the germline V gene (reference sequence). With 0 bases removed from V and 6 bases from J, the gap between germline ends came to 9 bases. This CDR3 has 13 residues. Written as DNA, the CDR3 is TGTGCCAGCAGCTTAGGCCAGGTGTCCGAGCAGTACTTC. It specifies CASSLGQVSEQYF.

There are many counts of this clone. The chain recombines TRBV28 with TRBJ1-5; D gene unclear. CDR3 length equals 13 residues. Trimming removed 6 bases from V and 11 bases from J, with 17 bases in between. Germline CDR1 reads MDHEN; CDR2 reads SYDVKM. CDR3 bases: TGTGCCAGCAGGTCACCTCAGCCAAAGTCCCAGCATTTT. This encodes CASRSPQPKSQHF.

The V call is TRBV29-1, the J call TRBJ1-5, with 9 bases lining up with TRBD1. The CDR3 contains 14 residues. V dropped 6 bases and J dropped 7; count of bases not matched to a gene: 10. Germline loops: CDR1 SQVTM, CDR2 ANQGSEA. CDR3 loop: CSVTGQGSGQPQHF. The CDR3 DNA is TGCAGCGTGACGGGACAGGGTTCTGGGCAGCCCCAGCATTTT.

The rearrangement uses TRBV29-1 and TRBJ1-5; D remains ambiguous. The CDR3 is 14 amino acids. Germline values: CDR1 SQVTM, CDR2 ANQGSEA. V lost 6 bases, J lost 5 bases, and 17 bases lay in between. The CDR3 coding sequence is TGCAGCGTAGCCGGGGTATCCCCTGATCAGCCCCAGCATTTT. Protein product: CSVAGVSPDQPQHF.

This clone was seen only a few times. V is TRBV6-1 and J is TRBJ1-5, with 7 bases matching TRBD1. V trimming: 4 bases; J trimming: 7 bases; junction bases outside the gene matches: 7. Germline assignment: CDR1 MNHNS and CDR2 SASEGT. The CDR3 contains 14 residues. CDR3 sequence (DNA): TGTGCCAGCAGTGCCGACAGGGCGGACCAGCCCCAGCATTTT. It specifies CASSADRADQPQHF.

J is TRBJ2-2 and V is TRBV7-2; D uncertain. CDR1 is SGHTA, CDR2 FQGNSA, per germline. The V gene lost 4 bases and the J gene lost 0 bases, with 6 bases spanning the gap. The CDR3 totals 14 residues. CDR3 region: CASSSNPNTGELFF. CDR3 nucleotides: TGTGCCAGCAGCTCAAACCCGAACACCGGGGAGCTGTTTTTT.

The rearrangement uses TRBV29-1 and TRBJ2-2; tentative D call: TRBD2 (6 bases). The V gene's germline CDR1 is SQVTM and CDR2 ANQGSEA. Trimming cost V 6 bases and J 0 bases, with 11 bases left between them. This CDR3 spans 14 amino acids. CDR3 in DNA: TGCAGCGTCAAAGCGGGTGCGAACACCGGGGAGCTGTTTTTT. Translated: CSVKAGANTGELFF.

The rearrangement joins TRBV19 to TRBJ2-1, with 8 bases aligning to TRBD2. This CDR3 region has 13 residues. Germline trimming cut 5 bases from V and 6 bases from J; bases unmatched to any gene: 3. Germline loops: CDR1 LNHDA, CDR2 SQIVND (reference sequence). The CDR3 is CASSGLAGNEQFF. The CDR3 DNA sequence: TGTGCCAGTAGTGGACTAGCCGGCAATGAGCAGTTCTTC.

The chain employs TRBV19 and TRBJ1-1; D uncertain. Germline V gene sequence: CDR1 LNHDA, CDR2 SQIVND (reference sequence). The CDR3 extends over 13 amino acids. The V end lost 4 bases, the J end lost 0 bases, and 6 bases lay between the germline ends. This CDR3 reads CASSSALNTEAFF. The CDR3 bases are TGTGCCAGTAGTAGTGCACTGAACACTGAAGCTTTCTTT.

This chain uses TRBV7-9 with TRBJ2-5, with 10 bases matching TRBD2. The V gene end was trimmed by 1 base and the J gene end by 10 bases; junction bases not matched to a gene: 12. Per germline, CDR1 SEHNR and CDR2 FQNEAQ (reference sequence). The CDR3 is 16 amino acids. CDR3 sequence: CASSLGPAGGSSDQYF. CDR3 bases: TGTGCCAGCAGCTTAGGGCCAGCGGGAGGGAGTTCGGACCAGTACTTC.

The V call is TRBV28, the J call TRBJ2-5, with 8 nucleotides matching TRBD2. The V gene's germline CDR1 is MDHEN and CDR2 SYDVKM. V dropped 6 bases and J dropped 2; count of bases not matched to a gene: 8. The length of the CDR3 is 15 residues. CDR3 loop: CASRRERGRQETQYF. DNA of the CDR3: TGTGCCAGCAGACGCGAGCGGGGGCGGCAAGAGACCCAGTACTTC.

This chain links TRBV6-6 with TRBJ1-3; D gene unclear. Trimming removed 2 bases from V and 4 bases from J, with 15 bases in between. The CDR3 has 16 residues. CDR1 is MNHNY and CDR2 is SVGAGI in the germline V gene (reference sequence). The CDR3 is CASSYPGGGHGNTIYF. CDR3 bases: TGTGCCAGCAGTTACCCGGGCGGCGGGCACGGAAACACCATATATTTT.